This T cell receptor beta chain was identified in a study of early T cells in non-severe SARS-CoV-2 infection (dated by TCRdb to the early 2020s). In the study overall: TCR sequencing used bulk RNA from unsorted whole blood, so alpha and beta chains could not be paired. Study-level results and caveats: Matching against VDJdb was skewed toward anti-spike CD8 responses, likely underestimated virus-specific expansions, and missed private and CD4 specificities.

Libraries were built with 5' RACE. TCRdb names NextSeq 500 as the instrument used. The TCR library protocol attached unique molecular identifiers to individual cDNA molecules to correct for sequencing error and PCR bias. TCR alpha and beta chains were both sequenced, and the abundances of alpha and beta sequences in each sample were closely correlated with each other. Processing in the source paper ran as follows. Decombinator V4 was used to annotate TCR sequences for V gene, J gene and CDR3. Expanded TCRs were defined as changing significantly between any two time points under a Poisson model with p below 0.0001. Abundances of TCRs were expressed as counts per million after normalisation to the total number of TCRs sequenced in each sample. TRAV1-2 paired with TRAJ12, TRAJ20 or TRAJ33 defined MAIT TCRs, while TRAV10 paired with TRAJ18 defined iNKT TCRs. VDJdb, accessed on 1 November 2021, was searched for TCRs annotated for CMV, EBV and SARS-CoV-2, and TCRs annotated for more than one antigen were excluded. Through fastp at Q25 and MiXCR, TCRdb rebuilt clones from the public reads, retaining in-frame beta chains. Every entry covers one CDR3 protein and lists the most common genes and DNA from its rows. Here the V and J calls rest on TCRdb's processing, not on the authors' analysis. The sample profile shows 84,000 or so distinct CDR3 sequences; 9.5% to 13% of them were found once. The ten largest make up over 2% of the sample.

V and J are trimmed by 4 bases and 2 bases, and the gene matches miss 11 bases of the junction. The CDR3, cysteine through phenylalanine, is 16 amino acids long. The sequence is cut down to CDR3 DNA, 48 bases in frame from base 1. Reading the germline V gene gives CDR1 SGHDT and CDR2 YYEEEE. This was a case-control study nested in a cohort of healthcare workers in London, UK, who had nasopharyngeal swab PCR tests and blood samples taken every week. Healthcare workers were recruited between 23 and 31 March 2020, during the week of the UK lockdown, and were followed weekly for up to roughly 15 weeks. Comment on this clonotype: Its antigen is still unknown. No base quality information exists; no much larger clone differs at one position.

Sequenced: whole blood. This clonotype originated in an adult who was a healthcare worker with PCR-confirmed SARS-CoV-2 infection or an uninfected control (not recorded which). The chain is made from TRBV5-6 and TRBJ2-7, with 8 bases matching TRBD1. At the DNA level, the sequence is TGTGCCAGCAGCCGTAGGACAGGGATTGGAACCTACGAGCAGTACTTC. This sequence encodes CASSRRTGIGTYEQYF. When the CDR3 is completed using the reference TRBV5-6 and TRBJ2-7 genes on either side, the full variable domain is DAGVTQSPTHLIKTRGQQVTLRCSPKSGHDTVSWYQQALGQGPQFIFQYYEEEERQRGNFPDRFSGHQFPNYSSELNVNALLLGDSALYLCASSRRTGIGTYEQYFGPGTRLTVT.